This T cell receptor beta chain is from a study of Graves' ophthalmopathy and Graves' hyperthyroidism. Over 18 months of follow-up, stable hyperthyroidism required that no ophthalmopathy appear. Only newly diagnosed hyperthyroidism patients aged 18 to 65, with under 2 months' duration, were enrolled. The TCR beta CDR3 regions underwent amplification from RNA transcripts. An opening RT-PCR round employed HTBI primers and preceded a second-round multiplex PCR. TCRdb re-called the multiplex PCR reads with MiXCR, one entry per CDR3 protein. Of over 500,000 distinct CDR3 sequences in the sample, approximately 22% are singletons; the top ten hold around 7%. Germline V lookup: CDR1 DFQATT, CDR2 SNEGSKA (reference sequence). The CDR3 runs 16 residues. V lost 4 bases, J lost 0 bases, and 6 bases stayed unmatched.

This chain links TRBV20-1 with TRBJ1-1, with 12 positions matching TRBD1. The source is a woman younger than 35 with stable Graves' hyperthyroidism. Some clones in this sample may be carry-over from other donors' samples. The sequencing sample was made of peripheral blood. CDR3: CSATGTGGAVNTEAFF. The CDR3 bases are TGCAGTGCTACCGGGACAGGGGGCGCCGTGAACACTGAAGCTTTCTTT.